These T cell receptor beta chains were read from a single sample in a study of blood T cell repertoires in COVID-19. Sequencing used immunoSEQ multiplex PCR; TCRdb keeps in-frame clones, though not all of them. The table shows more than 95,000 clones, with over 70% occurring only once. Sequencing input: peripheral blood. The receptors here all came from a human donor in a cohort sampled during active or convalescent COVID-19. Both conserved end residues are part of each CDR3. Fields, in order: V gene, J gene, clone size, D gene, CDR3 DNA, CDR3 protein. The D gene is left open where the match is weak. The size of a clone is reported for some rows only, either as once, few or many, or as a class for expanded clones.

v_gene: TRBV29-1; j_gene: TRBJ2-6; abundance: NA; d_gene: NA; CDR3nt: TGCAGCGTTCCGGTCTCTGGGGCCAACGTCCTGACTTTC; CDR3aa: CSVPVSGANVLTF
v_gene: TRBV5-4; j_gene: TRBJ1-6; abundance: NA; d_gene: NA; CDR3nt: TGTGCCAGCAGCTTGAACCGAGATTCACCCCTCCACTTT; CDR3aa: CASSLNRDSPLHF
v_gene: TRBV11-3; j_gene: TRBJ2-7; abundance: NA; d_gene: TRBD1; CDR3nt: TGTGCCAGCAGCTTAAGGTGGTCGGGACAGGGGAACTACGAGCAGTACTTC; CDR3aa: CASSLRWSGQGNYEQYF
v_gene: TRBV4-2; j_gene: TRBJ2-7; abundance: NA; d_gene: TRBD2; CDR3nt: TGTGCCAGCAGCCAAGAGTTGGTAGCGGGGGGCTCCTACGAGCAGTACTTC; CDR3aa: CASSQELVAGGSYEQYF
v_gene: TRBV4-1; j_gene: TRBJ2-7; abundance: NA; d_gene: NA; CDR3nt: TGCGCCAGCACCCCCGGGTGGGGCGGTACCTACGAGCAGTACTTC; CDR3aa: CASTPGWGGTYEQYF
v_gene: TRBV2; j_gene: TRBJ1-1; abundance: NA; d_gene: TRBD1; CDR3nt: TGTGCCAGCGACAGGGGGCGAATGAACACTGAAGCTTTCTTT; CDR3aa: CASDRGRMNTEAFF
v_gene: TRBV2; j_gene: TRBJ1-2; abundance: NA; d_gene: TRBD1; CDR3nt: TGTGCCAGCAGGAGGGCGGGACAGGTCTATGGCTACACCTTC; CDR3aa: CASRRAGQVYGYTF
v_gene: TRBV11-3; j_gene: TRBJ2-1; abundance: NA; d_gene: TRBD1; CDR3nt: TGTGCCAGCAAAGGACAGGGAGAACTATACAATGAGCAGTTCTTC; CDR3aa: CASKGQGELYNEQFF
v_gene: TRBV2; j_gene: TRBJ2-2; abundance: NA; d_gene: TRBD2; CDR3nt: TGTGCCAGCAGTGTCCGAGGGAGGGGAGCCGGGGAGCTGTTTTTT; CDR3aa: CASSVRGRGAGELFF
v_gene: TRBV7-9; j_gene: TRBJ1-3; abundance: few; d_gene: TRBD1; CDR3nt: TGTGCCAGCAGCTTAGCAGGGGGCGTAAACACCATATATTTT; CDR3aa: CASSLAGGVNTIYF
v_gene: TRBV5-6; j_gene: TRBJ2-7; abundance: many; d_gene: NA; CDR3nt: TGTGCCAGCAGCTACGGACAGCTCTACGAGCAGTACTTC; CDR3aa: CASSYGQLYEQYF
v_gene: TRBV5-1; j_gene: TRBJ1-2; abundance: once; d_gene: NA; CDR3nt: TGCGCCAGCAGCCTAGAGAACCTTGGCTACACCTTC; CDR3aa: CASSLENLGYTF
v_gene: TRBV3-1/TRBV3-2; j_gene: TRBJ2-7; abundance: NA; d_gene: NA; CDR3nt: TGTGCCAGCAGCCAAGGAGTTTACGAGCAGTACTTC; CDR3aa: CASSQGVYEQYF
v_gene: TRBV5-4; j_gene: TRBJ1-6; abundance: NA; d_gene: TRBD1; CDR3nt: TGTGCCAGCAGCGCCGGGACAGGGCCTAATTCACCCCTCCACTTT; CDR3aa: CASSAGTGPNSPLHF
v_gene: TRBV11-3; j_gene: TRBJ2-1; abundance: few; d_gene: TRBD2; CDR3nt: TGTGCCAGCAGCTTAGATAGCGGGGGGGCAATGTGGTACAATGAGCAGTTCTTC; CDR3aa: CASSLDSGGAMWYNEQFF
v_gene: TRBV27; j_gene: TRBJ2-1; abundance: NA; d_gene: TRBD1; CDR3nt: TGTGCCAGCAAGCCGGGACAGGGAGCCCCGTGGTTCTTC; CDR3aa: CASKPGQGAPWFF
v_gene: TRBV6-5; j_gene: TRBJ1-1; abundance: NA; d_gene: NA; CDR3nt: TGTGCCAGCAGTTACGGGAGGGGCACTGAAGCTTTCTTT; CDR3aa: CASSYGRGTEAFF
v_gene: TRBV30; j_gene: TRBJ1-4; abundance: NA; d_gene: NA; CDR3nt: TGTGCCTGGAGTGCACCGGGACATCAGGGATTCGGACTGTTTTTT; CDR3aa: CAWSAPGHQGFGLFF
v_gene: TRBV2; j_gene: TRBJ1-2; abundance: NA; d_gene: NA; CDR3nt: TGTGCCAGCAGTACGACAGCCGACTATGGCTACACCTTC; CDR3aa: CASSTTADYGYTF
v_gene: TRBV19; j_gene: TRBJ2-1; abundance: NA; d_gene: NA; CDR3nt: TGTGCCAGTAGCAGGGGCGGGGGCTCCTACAATGAGCAGTTCTTC; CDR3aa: CASSRGGGSYNEQFF
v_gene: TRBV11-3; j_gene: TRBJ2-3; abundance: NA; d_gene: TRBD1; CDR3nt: TGTGCCAGCAGCTTAGGACAGGGGACCACAGATACGCAGTATTTT; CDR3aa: CASSLGQGTTDTQYF
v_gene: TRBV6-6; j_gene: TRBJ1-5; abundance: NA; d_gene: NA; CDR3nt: TGTGCCACCCAGCCACTAAGCAATCAGCCCCAGCATTTT; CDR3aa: CATQPLSNQPQHF
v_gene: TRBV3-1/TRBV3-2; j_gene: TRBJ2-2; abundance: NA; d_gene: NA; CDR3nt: TGTGCCAGCAGCCAAGATTGGCAGTACACCGGGGAGCTGTTTTTT; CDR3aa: CASSQDWQYTGELFF
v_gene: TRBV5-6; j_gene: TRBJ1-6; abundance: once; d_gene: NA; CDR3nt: TGTGCCAGCAGCTTGGGAGGGAATTCACCCCTCCACTTT; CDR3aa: CASSLGGNSPLHF
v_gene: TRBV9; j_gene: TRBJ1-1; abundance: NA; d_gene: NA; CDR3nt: TGTGCCAGCAGCGTTAATTCAGGCAACACTGAAGCTTTCTTT; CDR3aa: CASSVNSGNTEAFF
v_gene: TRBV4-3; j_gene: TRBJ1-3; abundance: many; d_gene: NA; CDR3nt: TGCCCCACCAGCCCCCGGTGGGGGGGACGTCCTGGAAACACCATATATTTT; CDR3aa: CPTSPRWGGRPGNTIYF
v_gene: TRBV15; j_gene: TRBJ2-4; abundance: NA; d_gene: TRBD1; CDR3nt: TGTGCCACCAGCAGACCAGTAGGACAGGGCGTGAACATTCAGTACTTC; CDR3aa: CATSRPVGQGVNIQYF
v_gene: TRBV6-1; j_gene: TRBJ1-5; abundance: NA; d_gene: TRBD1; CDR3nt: TGTGCCAGCAGTGACCTCCTCCGGGACAGGTATTCCGGTCAGCCCCAGCATTTT; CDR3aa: CASSDLLRDRYSGQPQHF
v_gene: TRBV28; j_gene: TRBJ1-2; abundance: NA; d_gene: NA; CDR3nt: TGTGCCAGCAGTTTTAGCAGGTCGGGAGGCTACACCTTC; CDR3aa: CASSFSRSGGYTF
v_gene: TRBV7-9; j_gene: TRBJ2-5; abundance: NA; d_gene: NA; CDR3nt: TGTGCCAGCGCATACAGTACCATTCCGGAGACCCAGTACTTC; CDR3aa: CASAYSTIPETQYF
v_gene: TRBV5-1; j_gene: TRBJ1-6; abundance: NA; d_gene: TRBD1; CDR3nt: TGCGCCAGCAGCTTGGCCATAGGGGGCAGGAATTCACCCCTCCACTTT; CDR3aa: CASSLAIGGRNSPLHF
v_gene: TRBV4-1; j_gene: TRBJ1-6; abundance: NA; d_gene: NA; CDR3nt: TGCGCCAGCAGCCAACAACAGGGATTGAGGTCACCCCTCCACTTT; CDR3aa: CASSQQQGLRSPLHF
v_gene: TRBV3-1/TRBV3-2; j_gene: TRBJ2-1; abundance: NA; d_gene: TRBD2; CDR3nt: TGTGCCAGCAGGAACCTAGCGGGGGGGCCAGGGGAGCAGTTCTTC; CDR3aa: CASRNLAGGPGEQFF
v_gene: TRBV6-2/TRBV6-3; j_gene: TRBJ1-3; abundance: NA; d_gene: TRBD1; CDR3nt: TGTGCCAGCAGTCCCGCCGGGACAGAACGAAACACCATATATTTT; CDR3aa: CASSPAGTERNTIYF
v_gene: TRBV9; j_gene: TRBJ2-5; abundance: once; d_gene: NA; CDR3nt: TGTGCCAGCAGCGTAGGAGGGTTTGGGGAGACCCAGTACTTC; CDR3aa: CASSVGGFGETQYF
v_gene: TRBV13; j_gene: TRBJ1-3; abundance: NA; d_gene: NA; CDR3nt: TGTGCCAGCAGCCGGACAGATTCTGGAAACACCATATATTTT; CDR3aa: CASSRTDSGNTIYF
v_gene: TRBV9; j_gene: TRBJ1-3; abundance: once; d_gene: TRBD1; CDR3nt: TGTGCCAGCAGCGCCCGTGTGAGGACAGGGGAGTCTGGAAACACCATATATTTT; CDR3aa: CASSARVRTGESGNTIYF
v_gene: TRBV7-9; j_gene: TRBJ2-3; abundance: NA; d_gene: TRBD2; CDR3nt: TGTGCCAGCAGCTTGACTAGCAATACGCAGTATTTT; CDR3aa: CASSLTSNTQYF
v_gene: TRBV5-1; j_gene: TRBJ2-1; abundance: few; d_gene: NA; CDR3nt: TGCGCCAGCAGCAAGTTGGAGGGGCCAGGGGGTGAGCAGTTCTTC; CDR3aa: CASSKLEGPGGEQFF
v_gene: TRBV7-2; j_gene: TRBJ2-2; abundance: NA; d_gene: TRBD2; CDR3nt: TGTGCCAGCAGCTTACGGGCTAGCGGGGGGTTGTTCGGGGAGCTGTTTTTT; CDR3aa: CASSLRASGGLFGELFF
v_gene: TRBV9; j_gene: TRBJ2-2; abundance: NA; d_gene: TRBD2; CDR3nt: TGTGCCAGCAGCCTCCTACTAGCGGGGGGGCCGGCTGGGGAGCTGTTTTTT; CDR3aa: CASSLLLAGGPAGELFF
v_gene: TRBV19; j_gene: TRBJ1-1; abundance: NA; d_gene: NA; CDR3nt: TGTGCCAGTAGTATGGAGCAGGGGAACTTGAACACTGAAGCTTTCTTT; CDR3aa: CASSMEQGNLNTEAFF
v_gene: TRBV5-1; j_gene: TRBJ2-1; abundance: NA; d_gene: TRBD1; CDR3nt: TGCGCCAGCAGCCCCTCCGGGACAGGGTTACATGAGCAGTTCTTC; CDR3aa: CASSPSGTGLHEQFF
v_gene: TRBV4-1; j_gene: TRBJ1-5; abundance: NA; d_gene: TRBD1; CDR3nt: TGCGCCAGCAGCACGTACGAGGCAGGGGGACAGCCCCAGCATTTT; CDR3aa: CASSTYEAGGQPQHF
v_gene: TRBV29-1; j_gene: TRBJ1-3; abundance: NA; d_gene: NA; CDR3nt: TGCAGCGTACCGGGGGGAAACACCATATATTTT; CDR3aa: CSVPGGNTIYF
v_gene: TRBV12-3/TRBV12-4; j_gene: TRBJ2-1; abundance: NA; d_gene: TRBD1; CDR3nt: TGTGCCAGCAGCTTGGGACAGAACAATGAGCAGTTCTTC; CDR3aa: CASSLGQNNEQFF
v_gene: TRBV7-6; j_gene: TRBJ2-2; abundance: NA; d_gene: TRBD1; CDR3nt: TGTGCCAGCAGCTCTGGACAGGGTTCCACCGGGGAGCTGTTTTTT; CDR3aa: CASSSGQGSTGELFF
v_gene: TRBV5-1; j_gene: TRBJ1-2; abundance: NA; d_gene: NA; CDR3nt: TGCGCCAGCAGCATGGGGTACCCCGCGGGCGGCTACACCTTC; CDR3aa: CASSMGYPAGGYTF
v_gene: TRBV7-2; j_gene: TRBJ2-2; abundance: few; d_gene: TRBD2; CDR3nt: TGTGCCAGCAGCTTAGCGGGGGGGACGAACACCGGGGAGCTGTTTTTT; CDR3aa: CASSLAGGTNTGELFF
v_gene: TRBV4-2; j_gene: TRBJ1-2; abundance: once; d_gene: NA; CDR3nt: TGTGCCAGCAGCCAAGAGAGCAGGGGCTATGCCTATGGCTACACCTTC; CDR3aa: CASSQESRGYAYGYTF
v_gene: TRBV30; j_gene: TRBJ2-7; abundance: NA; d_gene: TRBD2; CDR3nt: TGTGCCTGGAGTTTAGGGGAGGGTTACGAGCAGTACTTC; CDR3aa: CAWSLGEGYEQYF